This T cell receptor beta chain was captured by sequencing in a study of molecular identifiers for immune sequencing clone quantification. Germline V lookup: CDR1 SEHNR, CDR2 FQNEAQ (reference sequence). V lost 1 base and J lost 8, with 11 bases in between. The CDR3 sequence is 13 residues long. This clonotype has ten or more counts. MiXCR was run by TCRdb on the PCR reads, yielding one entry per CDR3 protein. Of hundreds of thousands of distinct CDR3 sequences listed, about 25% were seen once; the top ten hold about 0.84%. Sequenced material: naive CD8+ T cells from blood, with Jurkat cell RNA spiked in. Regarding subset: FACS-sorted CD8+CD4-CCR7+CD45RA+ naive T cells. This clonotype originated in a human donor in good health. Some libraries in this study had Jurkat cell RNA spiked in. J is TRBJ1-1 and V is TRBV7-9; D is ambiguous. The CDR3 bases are TGTGCCAGCAGCTTAGTAGGGCGAGTAGAAGCTTTCTTT. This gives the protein CASSLVGRVEAFF.